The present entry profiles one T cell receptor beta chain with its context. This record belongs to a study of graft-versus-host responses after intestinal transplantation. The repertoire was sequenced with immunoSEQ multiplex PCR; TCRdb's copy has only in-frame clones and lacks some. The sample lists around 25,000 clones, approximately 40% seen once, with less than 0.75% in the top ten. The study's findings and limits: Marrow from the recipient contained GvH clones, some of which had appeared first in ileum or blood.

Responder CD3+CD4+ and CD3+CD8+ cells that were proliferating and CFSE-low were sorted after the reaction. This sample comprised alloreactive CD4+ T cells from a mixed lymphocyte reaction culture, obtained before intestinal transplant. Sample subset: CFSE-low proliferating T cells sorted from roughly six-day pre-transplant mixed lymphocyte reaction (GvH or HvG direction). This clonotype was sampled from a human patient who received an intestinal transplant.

CDR3 region: CASSQEGLAGLGVEFF. The CDR3 DNA follows: TGTGCCAGCAGCCAAGAAGGCCTAGCGGGGCTGGGTGTTGAGTTCTTC. The rearrangement links TRBV4-2 to TRBJ2-1; 9 bases align to TRBD2. V lost 0 bases to trimming and J lost 14 bases; unmatched junction nucleotides: 14. From germline, CDR1 is LGHNA and CDR2 YNFKEQ. This CDR3 has 16 residues.